The 19 T cell receptor beta chains in this list originate from one sample, sequenced in a study of blood T cell repertoires in COVID-19. Using immunoSEQ multiplex PCR, the repertoire was profiled, and TCRdb retains in-frame clones only, with some absent. The sample has 150,000 to 200,000 clones; about nine tenths are singletons. The specimen sequenced was peripheral blood. The receptors here all came from a man in his forties with acute or convalescent COVID-19.

The chain links TRBV5-1 to TRBJ2-2, with 7 nucleotides matching TRBD2. The CDR3 extends over 18 amino acids. V gave up 1 base and J gave up 1 base; unmatched junction bases: 10. Germline CDR1 reads SGHRS; CDR2 reads YFSETQ. The CDR3 loop is CASSLNSLGRGNTGELFF. The CDR3 coding sequence is TGCGCCAGCAGCTTGAATTCGTTGGGGAGGGGGAACACCGGGGAGCTGTTTTTT.

CDR3 loop: CASGGLAEPSYEQYF. CDR3 bases: TGTGCCAGCGGAGGACTAGCGGAACCGTCCTACGAGCAGTACTTC. This sequence joins TRBV2 and TRBJ2-7; 10 bases are shared with TRBD2. Germline V gene data show CDR1 as SNHLY and CDR2 as FYNNEI. The CDR3 is 15 residues long. Germline trimming cut 8 bases from V and 1 base from J; bases unmatched to any gene: 8.

This rearrangement joins TRBV5-1 to TRBJ2-1, with 13 bases matching TRBD2. Germline CDR1 and CDR2: SGHRS and YFSETQ. There are 19 residues in the CDR3. J was trimmed by 7 bases and V by 4 bases; bases with no gene match: 17. CDR3 residues: CASSRLSTSGGARENEQFF. In nucleotides, the CDR3 is TGCGCCAGCAGCCGCCTGAGTACTAGCGGGGGGGCCCGAGAGAATGAGCAGTTCTTC.

This chain connects TRBV7-9 to TRBJ2-1; D might be TRBD1 (6 bases). Deletions cut 6 bases from V and 7 bases from J, with 19 bases between. Germline V gene data show CDR1 as SEHNR and CDR2 as FQNEAQ (reference sequence). The CDR3 has 15 amino acids. CDR3 nucleotides: TGTGCCAGCAGTATCCCTCGTACAGGGAAGAATGAGCAGTTCTTC. Its protein product is CASSIPRTGKNEQFF. The variable domain in full, completed from reference TRBV7-9 and TRBJ2-1, reads DTGVSQNPRHKITKRGQNVTFRCDPISEHNRLYWYRQTLGQGPEFLTYFQNEAQLEKSRLLSDRFSAERPKGSFSTLEIQRTEQGDSAMYLCASSIPRTGKNEQFFGPGTRLTVL.

This chain uses TRBV5-1 with TRBJ1-2; 9 nucleotides align to TRBD1. The V gene end was trimmed by 3 bases and the J gene end by 5 bases; junction bases not matched to a gene: 2. The CDR3 is 13 amino acids. From germline, CDR1 is SGHRS and CDR2 YFSETQ. The CDR3 DNA reads as TGCGCCAGCAGCTCGGACAGGGGATATGGCTACACCTTC. Translating gives CASSSDRGYGYTF.

The rearrangement links TRBV30 to TRBJ1-3; D is possibly TRBD1 (5 bases). Deletions cut 2 bases from V and 4 bases from J, with 18 bases between. The germline V gene encodes CDR1 GTSNPN and CDR2 SVGIG (reference sequence). This CDR3 is built from 16 residues. Written as DNA, the CDR3 is TGTGCCTGGAGTTCCTTGGGGGGGTCGTCGGGAAACACCATATATTTT. It is translated as CAWSSLGGSSGNTIYF.

The gene calls are TRBV27 and TRBJ1-2; a possible D gene is TRBD1 (6 bases). The germline V gene has CDR1 MNHEY and CDR2 SMNVEV (reference sequence). The length of the CDR3 is 13 residues. V was pared by 4 bases and J by 7 bases, with 13 bases between. The DNA of the CDR3 is TGTGCCAGCAGTTCAGGACAGACTTCTGGCTACACCTTC. Protein sequence: CASSSGQTSGYTF.

Here the CDR3 DNA reads TGTGCCAGCAGCGCGGCGGTCCTAGGGGGCGGGACTGAAGCTTTCTTT. Protein product: CASSAAVLGGGTEAFF. The rearrangement links TRBV13 to TRBJ1-1; 7 nucleotides line up with TRBD1. CDR3 length: 16 residues. Germline V CDR1 and CDR2: PRHDT, FYEKMQ (reference sequence). The V segment lost 5 bases and the J segment 5 bases; nucleotides outside the gene matches: 14.

In DNA form, the CDR3 reads TGTGCCAGCTCACCAACCAGATCCTACAATGAGCAGTTCTTC. Encoded protein: CASSPTRSYNEQFF. This rearrangement joins TRBV18 to TRBJ2-1; no clear D gene. The CDR3 sequence is 14 residues long. V gave up 2 bases and J gave up 1 base, with 6 bases separating them. Germline V gene lookup returns CDR1 KGHSH and CDR2 LQKENI.

This chain uses TRBV18 with TRBJ2-7; 8 nucleotides line up with TRBD1. The CDR3 is 16 residues long. In germline, CDR1 is KGHSH, CDR2 LQKENI. V lost 3 bases and J lost 2; bases outside the gene matches: 9. This chain's CDR3 is CASSPLAWTGTYEQYF. Here the CDR3 DNA reads TGTGCCAGCTCACCGCTCGCATGGACAGGGACCTACGAGCAGTACTTC.

V usage is TRBV27 and J usage is TRBJ1-1; no clear D gene. The CDR3 length is 14 residues. CDR1 and CDR2 (germline): MNHEY, SMNVEV (reference sequence). V was trimmed by 0 bases and J by 1 base, leaving 6 bases between them. The CDR3 bases are TGTGCCAGCAGTTTATCGTTATGGAACACTGAAGCTTTCTTT. Protein product: CASSLSLWNTEAFF.

The chain joins TRBV19 to TRBJ2-1; TRBD2 agrees at 8 bases. The CDR3 spans 15 residues. V dropped 7 bases and J dropped 3; count of bases not matched to a gene: 8. The germline CDR1 and CDR2 sequences are LNHDA and SQIVND (reference sequence). The CDR3 region is CASTFGLAGYNEQFF. The CDR3 bases are TGTGCCAGTACCTTCGGACTAGCCGGCTACAATGAGCAGTTCTTC.

This chain links TRBV25-1 with TRBJ1-2; 7 bases map to TRBD1. The CDR3 consists of 18 residues. Germline CDR1 MGHDK, CDR2 SYGVNS. The junction had 19 bases not matched to a gene; V was cut back by 6 bases and J by 3 bases. DNA for the CDR3: TGTGCCAGCAGCCCCCCAGGGGCAGGGGGTAATGTTGACTATGGCTACACCTTC. Its translation: CASSPPGAGGNVDYGYTF.

J is TRBJ1-2 and V is TRBV7-2, with 7 positions matching TRBD1. Trimming at V came to 2 bases and at J to 6 bases, leaving 3 bases not matched to a gene. This CDR3 has 13 amino acids. From germline, CDR1 is SGHTA and CDR2 FQGNSA. CDR3 residues: CASSLQGGDGYTF. CDR3 nucleotide sequence: TGTGCCAGCAGCTTACAGGGGGGAGATGGCTACACCTTC.

The chain employs TRBV5-1 and TRBJ2-7; tentatively, D is TRBD2 (6 bases). Germline V gives CDR1 SGHRS, CDR2 YFSETQ. V gave up 0 bases and J gave up 5 bases, with 12 bases separating them. The CDR3 spans 14 residues. CDR3 coding DNA: TGCGCCAGCAGCTTGGGACCCGGAGGGGACGAGCAGTACTTC. Translated, it gives CASSLGPGGDEQYF.

The chain has TRBV27 and TRBJ1-1, with no clear D. Per germline, CDR1 MNHEY and CDR2 SMNVEV (reference sequence). The CDR3 consists of 12 residues. Trimming took off 5 bases at V and 10 bases at J, with 14 bases between the two ends. In DNA, the CDR3 is TGTGCCAGCAGTGGCGGACTGCCGGCAGCTTTCTTT. Its translation is CASSGGLPAAFF.

J is TRBJ1-2 and V is TRBV11-2; TRBD1 is a possible D gene (6 bases). The CDR3 has 15 residues. Trimming left V 1 base short and J 5 bases short, with 14 bases between. CDR1 and CDR2 (germline): SGHAT, FQNNGV. The CDR3 nucleotides are TGTGCCAGCAGCTTAGGTCCAGGGGTAGGGTATGGCTACACCTTC. Translated: CASSLGPGVGYGYTF.

The V and J genes are TRBV9 and TRBJ1-2, with TRBD1 matching over 10 bases. V gave up 3 bases and J gave up 3 bases; unmatched junction bases: 2. The CDR3 length is 14 residues. Germline V gene lookup returns CDR1 SGDLS and CDR2 YYNGEE. The CDR3 DNA is TGTGCCAGCAGCGGGGGACAGGGGTACTATGGCTACACCTTC. Protein: CASSGGQGYYGYTF.

This rearrangement joins TRBV19 to TRBJ1-5; 10 bases are shared with TRBD1. The CDR3 runs 18 residues. J was trimmed by 2 bases and V by 2 bases; bases with no gene match: 9. From germline, CDR1 is LNHDA and CDR2 SQIVND (reference sequence). CDR3: CASSISTGGLVGNQPQHF. The CDR3 DNA reads as TGTGCCAGTAGTATATCGACAGGGGGCCTGGTTGGCAATCAGCCCCAGCATTTT.